This TCR beta chain was found in a study of cytomegalovirus exposure and HLA in healthy donors. Germline CDR1 and CDR2: MNHEY and SMNVEV (reference sequence). The CDR3 has 14 amino acids. The V gene lost 5 bases and the J gene lost 6 bases, with 14 bases spanning the gap. Primers: 60 Vbeta forward and 13 Jbeta reverse. The table came from immunoSEQ multiplex PCR; TCRdb's copy has only in-frame clones and leaves some out. The table for this sample gives about 130,000 clones. The source is a man aged 18 to 29 in good health and CMV-seronegative. The chain employs TRBV27 and TRBJ2-1; no clear D gene. The sequencing input was PBMCs. CDR3 sequence reads: CASSGSLPGNEQFF. The CDR3 bases are TGTGCCAGCAGTGGTTCCCTACCGGGCAATGAGCAGTTCTTC.